A single sample is the source of the 26 T cell receptor beta chains below, sequenced in a study of Tregs in tolerant kidney transplant recipients. After 5 to 7 days with irradiated graft donor PBMCs, CFSE-labeled recipient PBMCs were FACS-sorted. No cognate antigen is known for these TCRs. Here immunoSEQ multiplex PCR was the method, and the copy in TCRdb shows in-frame clones only, minus some. This sample has about 15,000 clones, with around 49% found just once. The sequencing used CD4+ T cells from blood cultured with allogeneic cells, collected before the transplant. The receptors were gathered from a human patient who received a combined kidney and bone marrow transplant.

This chain joins TRBV2 and TRBJ2-7; TRBD2 aligns across 8 bases. The CDR3 is 18 amino acids. Germline V gene sequence: CDR1 SNHLY, CDR2 FYNNEI. With V trimmed by 6 bases and J by 6 bases, 22 bases remained unmatched. CDR3 amino acids: CASSLMPAGGISFFEQYF. The DNA for the CDR3 is TGTGCCAGCAGCCTCATGCCCGCGGGGGGAATCTCCTTCTTCGAGCAGTACTTC.

This clone was observed a few times. The chain employs TRBV4-2 and TRBJ2-5, with a tentative D call TRBD2 (6 bases). The CDR3 loop spans 17 amino acids. V lost 1 base and J 5 bases, leaving 20 bases between the germline ends. Germline CDR1 reads LGHNA; CDR2 reads YNFKEQ. CDR3 protein: CASSQVGSSGGAETQYF. The CDR3 DNA reads TGTGCCAGCAGCCAAGTGGGTTCTTCCGGGGGAGCGGAGACCCAGTACTTC.

The J gene is TRBJ2-2, the V gene TRBV7-8, with 7 bases that match TRBD2. From germline, CDR1 is SGHVS and CDR2 FQNEAQ. Trimming cost V 4 bases and J 1 base; bases outside gene matches: 9. This CDR3 has 17 residues. The CDR3 DNA reads TGTGCCAGCAGCTCAATACTAGCGCGGGTGAACACCGGGGAGCTGTTTTTT. Translation gives CASSSILARVNTGELFF.

The V gene is TRBV5-1, the J gene TRBJ2-7; D may be TRBD1 (5 bases). Germline CDR1 reads SGHRS; CDR2 reads YFSETQ. The V gene lost 4 bases and the J gene lost 4 bases, with 15 bases spanning the gap. The CDR3 runs to 14 residues. The DNA for the CDR3 is TGCGCCAGCAGCCACACAGGACCCACATACGAGCAGTACTTC. Its translation is CASSHTGPTYEQYF.

This clone turned up a few times. The junction departs from germline at one end; a sequencing error may be responsible. The genes are TRBV7-9 and TRBJ2-7, with a possible D match to TRBD2 (6 bases). Germline assignment: CDR1 SEHNR and CDR2 FQNEAQ (reference sequence). There are 15 residues in the CDR3. This CDR3 is CASSPGTQGWYEQYF. The CDR3, as DNA: TGCGCCAGCAGCCCCGGGACTCAGGGTTGGTACGAGCAGTACTTC. The full variable domain, its missing parts supplied by reference TRBV7-9 and TRBJ2-7, is DTGVSQNPRHKITKRGQNVTFRCDPISEHNRLYWYRQTLGQGPEFLTYFQNEAQLEKSRLLSDRFSAERPKGSFSTLEIQRTEQGDSAMYLCASSPGTQGWYEQYFGPGTRLTVT.

This clone appeared a single time. CDR3 nucleotide sequence: TGCGCCAGCAGCCAATATGGACTAGCGGGACACACAGATACGCAGTATTTT. This encodes CASSQYGLAGHTDTQYF. The chain joins TRBV4-3 to TRBJ2-3; 12 bases are shared with TRBD2. Germline V CDR1 and CDR2: LGHNA, YSLEER. The CDR3 runs 17 residues. Trimming took 2 bases from V and 2 from J; bases not matched to a gene: 5.

This chain links TRBV27 with TRBJ2-3, with TRBD1 matching 9 bases. The length of the CDR3 is 15 residues. J lost 2 bases, V lost 5 bases, and 5 bases had no gene match. Germline CDR1 MNHEY, CDR2 SMNVEV (reference sequence). The DNA of the CDR3 is TGTGCCAGCAGTCCACAGGGGGCAATCACAGATACGCAGTATTTT. Translation: CASSPQGAITDTQYF.

The rearrangement uses TRBV6-5 and TRBJ2-5, with 8 bases identical to TRBD2. In germline, CDR1 is MNHEY, CDR2 SVGAGI. The CDR3 totals 13 residues. Unmatched junction bases numbered 4, after V lost 6 bases and J lost 4 bases. The CDR3 here is CASRHTSGETQYF. The CDR3 nucleotides are TGTGCCAGCAGACATACTAGCGGAGAGACCCAGTACTTC.

The DNA of the CDR3 is TGTGCCAGCATCAGAGGGACAGGGCTGAGGACTGAAGCTTTCTTT. This encodes CASIRGTGLRTEAFF. The V gene is TRBV7-9, the J gene TRBJ1-1; 9 bases line up with TRBD1. Germline V gene lookup returns CDR1 SEHNR and CDR2 FQNEAQ (reference sequence). This CDR3 has 15 residues. Unmatched junction bases numbered 11, after V lost 7 bases and J lost 5 bases.

This clone is labeled as medium-sized. The V and J genes are TRBV7-6 and TRBJ1-4, with no clear D. The CDR3 length is 12 residues. In germline, CDR1 is SGHVS, CDR2 FNYEAQ. Between the trimmed V and J ends, which lost 8 bases and 10 bases, there was a span of 14 bases. CDR3 sequence (DNA): TGTGCCAGCGCCCAAGGGAGCGGAAAACTGTTTTTT. Protein sequence: CASAQGSGKLFF.

This chain links TRBV5-4 with TRBJ2-5; 11 bases match TRBD2. Germline lookup yields CDR1 SGHNT and CDR2 YYREEE (reference sequence). The CDR3 is 16 amino acids. Trimming took 2 bases from V and 2 from J; bases not matched to a gene: 5. The CDR3 spells CASSFGLAGTQETQYF. The CDR3 coding sequence is TGTGCCAGCAGCTTCGGACTAGCGGGCACTCAAGAGACCCAGTACTTC.

In this sample, this clone turned up a few times. The same CDR3 is also encoded by other DNA sequences in this sample. J is TRBJ2-1 and V is TRBV7-9; 10 bases line up with TRBD2. The germline gives CDR1 SEHNR, CDR2 FQNEAQ (reference sequence). The ends lost 0 bases at V and 2 bases at J; junction bases unmatched: 1. CDR3 size: 16 residues. CDR3 DNA: TGTGCCAGCAGCTTAGCGCTAGCGGGGGCCTACAATGAGCAGTTCTTC. The encoded protein is CASSLALAGAYNEQFF.

The V and J genes are TRBV19 and TRBJ2-5; 8 bases line up with TRBD1. Germline V gene lookup returns CDR1 LNHDA and CDR2 SQIVND (reference sequence). Trimming at V came to 5 bases and at J to 4 bases, leaving 6 bases not matched to a gene. The CDR3 runs to 14 residues. The CDR3 DNA follows: TGTGCCAGTAGTGAGGCAGGGGGCGGAGAGACCCAGTACTTC. Translated: CASSEAGGGETQYF.

In this sample, this clone turned up once. The V gene is TRBV27, the J gene TRBJ2-2; maybe TRBD1 (6 bases). With 6 bases removed from V and 4 bases from J, the gap between germline ends came to 18 bases. CDR3 size: 16 residues. Per germline, CDR1 MNHEY and CDR2 SMNVEV (reference sequence). The CDR3 region is CASRALGAHSTGELFF. CDR3 nucleotides: TGTGCCAGCAGGGCCTTGGGGGCGCATAGCACCGGGGAGCTGTTTTTT.

This chain connects TRBV6-1 to TRBJ2-1; tentatively, D is TRBD2 (6 bases). The CDR3 loop spans 14 amino acids. Germline V gene data show CDR1 as MNHNS and CDR2 as SASEGT. V was clipped by 6 bases and J by 2 bases, with 11 bases between them. The CDR3, as DNA: TGTGCCAGCAGGACTAGACTTCCCTACAATGAGCAGTTCTTC. Translating gives CASRTRLPYNEQFF.

This chain connects TRBV28 to TRBJ2-4; possibly TRBD2 for D (6 bases). CDR3 size: 12 residues. V was shortened by 3 bases and J by 15 bases, with 15 bases between the two germline ends. Per the germline V gene, CDR1 is MDHEN and CDR2 is SYDVKM. The CDR3 nucleotides read TGTGCCAGCAGTTTCGGCGGGATGATGATGTACTTC. This gives the protein CASSFGGMMMYF. Drawing the rest from reference TRBV28 and TRBJ2-4, the complete variable domain is DVKVTQSSRYLVKRTGEKVFLECVQDMDHENMFWYRQDPGLGLRLIYFSYDVKMKEKGDIPEGYSVSREKKERFSLILESASTNQTSMYLCASSFGGMMMYFGAGTRLSVL.

This clone has more than one count but fewer than ten. The chain carries TRBV2 and TRBJ1-2; D is perhaps TRBD1 (5 bases). Germline V gives CDR1 SNHLY, CDR2 FYNNEI. There are 12 residues in the CDR3. Trimming removed 5 bases at V and 4 bases at J, with 8 bases between. CDR3 amino acids: CASSNQGYGYTF. DNA of the CDR3: TGTGCCAGCAGTAACCAGGGCTATGGCTACACCTTC.

V is TRBV7-9 and J is TRBJ1-2; 9 nucleotides agree with TRBD1. The length of the CDR3 is 15 residues. V dropped 1 base and J dropped 3; count of bases not matched to a gene: 3. Germline V gives CDR1 SEHNR, CDR2 FQNEAQ (reference sequence). In nucleotides, the CDR3 is TGTGCCAGCAGCTTAGTACAGGGGGCGGACTATGGCTACACCTTC. Amino acids: CASSLVQGADYGYTF.

CDR3 amino acids: CASSPGLAGGPISTDTQYF. The CDR3 DNA sequence: TGTGCCAGCAGCCCCGGACTAGCGGGAGGGCCCATCAGCACAGATACGCAGTATTTT. The chain recombines TRBV7-2 with TRBJ2-3; the match to TRBD2 covers 15 bases. The CDR3 extends over 19 amino acids. The ends lost 5 bases at V and 0 bases at J; junction bases unmatched: 9. CDR1 and CDR2 (germline): SGHTA, FQGNSA.

The V call is TRBV9, the J call TRBJ2-1, with 11 positions matching TRBD2. The V gene end was trimmed by 0 bases and the J gene end by 10 bases; junction bases not matched to a gene: 6. Per germline, CDR1 SGDLS and CDR2 YYNGEE. This CDR3 region has 15 residues. CDR3 residues: CASSVVLAGGGEQFF. The CDR3 DNA sequence: TGTGCCAGCAGCGTAGTTCTAGCGGGGGGAGGCGAGCAGTTCTTC.

This clone was counted a few times. This chain uses TRBV19 with TRBJ2-5, with 7 bases aligning to TRBD2. Germline V lookup: CDR1 LNHDA, CDR2 SQIVND (reference sequence). Losses at the gene ends were 6 bases for V and 5 bases for J; bases not matched to a gene: 12. This CDR3 region has 15 residues. CDR3 bases: TGTGCCAGTAGCCCGACCCGGGAGGCGGGGGAGACCCAGTACTTC. Its translation: CASSPTREAGETQYF. The full variable domain, its missing parts supplied by reference TRBV19 and TRBJ2-5, is DGGITQSPKYLFRKEGQNVTLSCEQNLNHDAMYWYRQDPGQGLRLIYYSQIVNDFQKGDIAEGYSVSREKKESFPLTVTSAQKNPTAFYLCASSPTREAGETQYFGPGTRLLVL.

Comment on this clone: Distinct nucleotide sequences in the sample also encode this CDR3. The chain is built from TRBV6-1 and TRBJ1-5, with a tentative D call TRBD1 (6 bases). Trimming left V 3 bases short and J 7 bases short, with 25 bases between. CDR3 size: 18 residues. Germline assignment: CDR1 MNHNS and CDR2 SASEGT. CDR3 amino acids: CASSEDAGAWPSKQPQHF. The CDR3 nucleotides are TGTGCCAGCAGTGAGGACGCGGGGGCCTGGCCATCTAAACAGCCCCAGCATTTT.

In this sample, this clone is medium-sized. J is TRBJ2-7 and V is TRBV19; D possibly corresponds to TRBD2 (6 bases). Trimming took off 4 bases at V and 4 bases at J, with 14 bases between the two ends. The germline gives CDR1 LNHDA, CDR2 SQIVND (reference sequence). The CDR3 loop spans 14 amino acids. DNA of the CDR3: TGTGCCAGTAGTAGGACTATAGGCGTGTACGAGCAGTACTTC. This encodes CASSRTIGVYEQYF. Full variable domain (rest looked up from reference TRBV19 and TRBJ2-7): DGGITQSPKYLFRKEGQNVTLSCEQNLNHDAMYWYRQDPGQGLRLIYYSQIVNDFQKGDIAEGYSVSREKKESFPLTVTSAQKNPTAFYLCASSRTIGVYEQYFGPGTRLTVT.

This chain uses TRBV7-9 with TRBJ2-3; TRBD2 matches at 12 bases. Per the germline V gene, CDR1 is SEHNR and CDR2 is FQNEAQ (reference sequence). Trimming at V came to 5 bases and at J to 4 bases, leaving 7 bases not matched to a gene. The CDR3 has 16 amino acids. For the CDR3, the DNA is TGTGCCAGCAGCACGCAGACTAGCGGGAGTGCAGATACGCAGTATTTT. Translation gives CASSTQTSGSADTQYF.

As to this clone: A junction boundary mismatches the germline segment, possibly from a read error. The sample has other DNA sequences that encode this CDR3 too. The rearrangement links TRBV18 to TRBJ1-6; D gene ambiguous. Looked up from germline, CDR1 is KGHSH and CDR2 is LQKENI. CDR3 length: 13 amino acids. CDR3 in amino acids: CASSELDKSPLHF. In DNA, the CDR3 is TGTGCCAGCTCCGAACTTGATAAATCACCCCTCCACTTT.

The V and J genes are TRBV7-2 and TRBJ2-5; D possibly corresponds to TRBD2 (5 bases). This CDR3 spans 13 amino acids. Germline assignment: CDR1 SGHTA and CDR2 FQGNSA. The V end lost 1 base, the J end lost 5 bases, and 8 bases lay between the germline ends. The DNA for the CDR3 is TGTGCCAGCAGCTTAGTCGGGGAGGAGACCCAGTACTTC. Protein: CASSLVGEETQYF.